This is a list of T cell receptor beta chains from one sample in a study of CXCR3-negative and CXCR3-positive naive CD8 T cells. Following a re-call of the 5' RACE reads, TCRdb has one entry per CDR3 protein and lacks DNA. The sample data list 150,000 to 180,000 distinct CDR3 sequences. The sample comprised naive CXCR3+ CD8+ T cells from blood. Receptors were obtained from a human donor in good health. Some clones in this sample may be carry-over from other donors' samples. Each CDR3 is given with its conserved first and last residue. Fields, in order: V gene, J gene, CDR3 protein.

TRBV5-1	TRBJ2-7	CASSLGPSGSYEQYF
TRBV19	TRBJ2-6	CASSEGTISSGANVLTF
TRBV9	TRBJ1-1	CASSLKDRGRSEAFF
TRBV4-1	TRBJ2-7	CASSPALSGEQYF
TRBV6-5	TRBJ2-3	CASSITSALDTQYF
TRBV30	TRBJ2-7	CAWSYSLAGAGEQYF
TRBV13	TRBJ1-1	CASSLGGGSTEAFF
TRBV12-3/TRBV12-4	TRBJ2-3	CASSLGLATDTQYF
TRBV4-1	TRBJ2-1	CASSQDSRDNEQFF
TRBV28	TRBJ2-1	CASSRGTGKQFF
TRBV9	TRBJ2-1	CASSGHNEQFF
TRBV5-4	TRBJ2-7	CASSLEANYEQYF
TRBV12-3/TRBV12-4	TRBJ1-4	CASSTGTRIRLVATNEKLFF
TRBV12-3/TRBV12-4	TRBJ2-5	CASGTGETQYF
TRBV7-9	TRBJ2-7	CASRGGGNYEQYF
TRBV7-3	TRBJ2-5	CASSLTGWGGAETQYF
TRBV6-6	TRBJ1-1	CASNPVDMNTEAFF
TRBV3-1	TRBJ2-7	CASSQDLRLAGDRYEQYF
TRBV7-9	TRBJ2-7	CASTNRPSERSSSYEQYF
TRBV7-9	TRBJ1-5	CASSPSTGSNQPQHF
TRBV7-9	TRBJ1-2	CASSLSLNWGYTF
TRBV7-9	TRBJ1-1	CASSIQGANTEAFF
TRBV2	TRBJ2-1	CASSTGELIARQNEQFF
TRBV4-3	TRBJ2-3	CASSQAVAGVTDTQYF
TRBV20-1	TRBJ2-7	CSASQAESYEQYF
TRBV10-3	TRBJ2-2	CATFSGIAGELFF
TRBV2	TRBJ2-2	CASSEFWAGDGELFF
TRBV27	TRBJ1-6	CASSLLWGPPSNSPLHF
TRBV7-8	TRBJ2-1	CASGPTGGDEQFF
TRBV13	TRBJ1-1	CASSFGAGGTEAFF
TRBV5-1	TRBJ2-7	CASSLADRASYEQYF
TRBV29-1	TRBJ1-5	CSVHLGTHQPQHF
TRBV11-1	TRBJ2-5	CASSSTGDQTQYF
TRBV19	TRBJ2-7	CASSIWASETYEQYF
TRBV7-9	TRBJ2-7	CASSLWTSGSYEQYF
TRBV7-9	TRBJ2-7	CASSSRVRPYEQYF
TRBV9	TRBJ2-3	CASSVLAGSTDTQYF
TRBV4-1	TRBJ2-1	CASSQMGQGAYNEQFF
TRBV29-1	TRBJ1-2	CSVEGDYGYTF
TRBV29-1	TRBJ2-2	CSVDGLSTGELFF
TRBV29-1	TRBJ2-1	CSVDWGTEDEQFF
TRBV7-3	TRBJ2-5	CASSFLGGPQETQYF
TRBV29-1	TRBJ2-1	CSALVGVGCYNEQFF
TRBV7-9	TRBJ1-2	CASSPGQGDYGYTF
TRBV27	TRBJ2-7	CASSFVRGWGYEQYF
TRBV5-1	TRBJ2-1	CASSLVAGGQNEQFF
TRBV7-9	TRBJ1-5	CASSLEGRVRPQHF
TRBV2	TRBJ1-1	CASPNRGAEAFF
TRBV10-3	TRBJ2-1	CAISEALAGMDNEQFF
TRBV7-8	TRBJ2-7	CASSPTPGQSYEQYF
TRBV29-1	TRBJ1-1	CSVGRMNTEAFF
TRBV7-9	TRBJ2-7	CATRRGLGYEQYF
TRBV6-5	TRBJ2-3	CASRSWGRADTQYF
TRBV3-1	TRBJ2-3	CASSQDTLAGVIDTQYF